The source of this T cell receptor beta chain is a study of blood T cell repertoires in COVID-19. Study as a whole: The study drew acute and convalescent COVID-19 samples from the United States, Italy and Spain.

The data were produced by immunoSEQ multiplex PCR, yet TCRdb's version contains in-frame clones alone and is incomplete. The sample includes about 300,000 clones, under 90% of them seen just once. Only one count was recorded for this clone. Those enrolled, adults aged roughly 18 to 90 years, came from about two dozen US areas. Participants were placed into cohorts based on the clinical history they reported. This clonotype was obtained from a man in his thirties or forties who had recovered from COVID-19. The sequencing sample was made of PBMCs or T cells enriched from blood (not recorded which).

CDR3: CASSESRGDHEQYF. The CDR3 DNA follows: TGCGCCAGCAGTGAGTCTCGCGGGGACCACGAGCAGTACTTC. This chain links TRBV10-1 with TRBJ2-7; D is perhaps TRBD2 (6 bases). This CDR3 is built from 14 residues. Trimming removed 0 bases from V and 5 bases from J, with 11 bases in between. The germline CDR1 and CDR2 sequences are WNHNN and SYGVQD (reference sequence).